A single sample gave rise to the 26 T cell receptor beta chains below, sequenced in a study of Ad26.COV2.S vaccination and SARS-CoV-2 variants. Treatment described: roughly 18 received Ad26.COV2.S at low or high dose, single or two shots; roughly five received placebo; per-sample allocation not given. All samples were drawn on day 63, counting from the first vaccine or placebo injection. Generated by immunoSEQ multiplex PCR, the TCRdb table keeps only in-frame clones and is missing some. The sample lists about 320,000 clones, about 85% seen once, with 2% to 2.5% in the top ten. The sample consisted of peripheral blood, taken in a trial of Ad26.COV2.S vaccine versus placebo. The receptors come from a person aged 18-65 years who received the Ad26.COV2.S COVID-19 vaccine or a placebo.

This chain links TRBV19 with TRBJ1-4, with D possibly TRBD1 on 6 matching bases. The CDR3 totals 14 residues. V was clipped by 6 bases and J by 9 bases, with 17 bases between them. CDR1 is LNHDA, CDR2 SQIVND, per germline (reference sequence). The CDR3 DNA sequence: TGTGCCAGTAGAAACAGGGACAACCGTAAAAAACTGTTTTTT. Protein product: CASRNRDNRKKLFF.

This CDR3 reads CASSVGLGTLYEQYF. The CDR3 DNA reads as TGTGCCAGCAGCGTAGGATTAGGGACTTTATACGAGCAGTACTTC. This chain links TRBV9 with TRBJ2-7, with D perhaps matching TRBD2 (6 bases). The CDR3 is 15 residues long. Per germline, CDR1 SGDLS and CDR2 YYNGEE. The V and J ends lost 0 bases and 4 bases respectively, with 14 bases between them. Complete variable domain (other parts from reference TRBV9 and TRBJ2-7): DSGVTQTPKHLITATGQRVTLRCSPRSGDLSVYWYQQSLDQGLQFLIQYYNGEERAKGNILERFSAQQFPDLHSELNLSSLELGDSALYFCASSVGLGTLYEQYFGPGTRLTVT.

This clone was detected a few times. The V call is TRBV14, the J call TRBJ2-5; the D is unclear. Trimming removed 4 bases from V and 2 bases from J, with 8 bases in between. Germline V gene data show CDR1 as SGHDN and CDR2 as FVKESK. The CDR3 totals 13 residues. The CDR3 reads CASSPQVQETQYF. The CDR3 DNA is TGTGCCAGCAGCCCCCAGGTTCAAGAGACCCAGTACTTC.

The chain joins TRBV7-3 to TRBJ2-5; either TRBD1 or TRBD2 may fit D (5 bases each). V dropped 4 bases and J dropped 5 bases, with 17 bases sitting between them. Germline CDR1 and CDR2: SGHTA and FQGTGA. The CDR3 runs to 15 residues. The CDR3 DNA follows: TGTGCCAGCAGCTATGGGGACCCCCGCGCGGAGACCCAGTACTTC. Amino acid sequence: CASSYGDPRAETQYF.

The CDR3 loop reads CASSAGEGFWGQGIYEQYF. The CDR3 bases are TGTGCCAGCAGTGCAGGAGAGGGTTTTTGGGGACAGGGGATTTACGAGCAGTACTTC. The chain is built from TRBV6-1 and TRBJ2-7; TRBD1 aligns across 10 bases. Germline CDR1 MNHNS, CDR2 SASEGT. V was pared by 4 bases and J by 4 bases, with 19 bases of the junction left unmatched. The CDR3 length is 19 residues.

The rearrangement uses TRBV19 and TRBJ1-1; 7 bases are shared with TRBD1. Germline V lookup: CDR1 LNHDA, CDR2 SQIVND (reference sequence). Germline trimming cut 2 bases from V and 6 bases from J; bases unmatched to any gene: 6. CDR3 length equals 14 residues. For the CDR3, the DNA is TGTGCCAGTAGTATACAGGGGGTGATGCCTGAAGCTTTCTTT. It is translated as CASSIQGVMPEAFF.

The rearrangement uses TRBV11-3 and TRBJ1-1; D remains ambiguous. Deletions cut 5 bases from V and 0 bases from J, with 13 bases between. Germline V lookup: CDR1 SGHNT, CDR2 YENEEA. CDR3 size: 15 residues. The CDR3 reads CASSLPGSLNTEAFF. Written as DNA, the CDR3 is TGTGCCAGCAGCCTCCCCGGGAGCCTGAACACTGAAGCTTTCTTT.

The chain has TRBV2 and TRBJ2-2; no clear D gene. Deletions cut 4 bases from V and 5 bases from J, with 2 bases between. The CDR3 length is 11 residues. Per germline, CDR1 SNHLY and CDR2 FYNNEI. CDR3 amino acids: CASSGTGELFF. The CDR3, as DNA: TGTGCCAGCAGTGGGACCGGGGAGCTGTTTTTT.

This sequence joins TRBV6-5 and TRBJ1-1; TRBD1 matches 8 bases. The CDR3 has 15 amino acids. Germline CDR1 is MNHEY and CDR2 is SVGAGI. V gave up 5 bases and J gave up 9 bases; unmatched junction bases: 14. The CDR3 region has the DNA TGTGCCAGCAGTACACCAACAGGGGGGCGCGTCAAAGCTTTCTTT. Protein product: CASSTPTGGRVKAFF.

The rearrangement links TRBV28 to TRBJ2-3; 10 nucleotides match TRBD2. In germline, CDR1 is MDHEN, CDR2 SYDVKM. Trimming at V came to 3 bases and at J to 0 bases, leaving 15 bases not matched to a gene. The CDR3 extends over 20 amino acids. DNA of the CDR3: TGTGCCAGCAGTTTTATCCCCTCCCGGCTAGCGGGGGCAAGCACAGATACGCAGTATTTT. Its protein is CASSFIPSRLAGASTDTQYF.

This clone has a handful of counts. The J gene is TRBJ2-1, the V gene TRBV6-2 or TRBV6-3, with D perhaps TRBD2 (7 bases). V was cut by 3 bases and J by 2 bases, with 23 bases left in between. Per the germline V gene, CDR1 is MNHEY and CDR2 is SVGEGT. This CDR3 spans 19 amino acids. CDR3 sequence reads: CASSYAGAWSTLTYNEQFF. The CDR3 region has the DNA TGTGCCAGCAGTTATGCGGGGGCGTGGAGCACTTTAACCTACAATGAGCAGTTCTTC.

This chain joins TRBV27 and TRBJ1-4; TRBD1 aligns across 7 bases. CDR3 length: 15 amino acids. Germline values: CDR1 MNHEY, CDR2 SMNVEV (reference sequence). The V segment lost 5 bases and the J segment 8 bases; nucleotides outside the gene matches: 11. CDR3 nucleotides: TGTGCCAGCAGTCCCCAGGACAGGCCGGGGGAAAAACTGTTTTTT. This sequence encodes CASSPQDRPGEKLFF.

The rearrangement joins TRBV9 to TRBJ2-3, with 8 bases identical to TRBD2. This CDR3 comprises 16 residues. Per the germline V gene, CDR1 is SGDLS and CDR2 is YYNGEE. V lost 4 bases to trimming and J lost 2 bases; unmatched junction nucleotides: 9. The CDR3 sequence: CASSPRGSGNTDTQYF. In DNA, the CDR3 is TGTGCCAGCAGCCCCCGGGGTAGCGGGAACACAGATACGCAGTATTTT.

The genes are TRBV11-2 and TRBJ2-1; either TRBD1 or TRBD2 may supply D (5 bases each). Trimming left V 3 bases short and J 2 bases short, with 11 bases between. Germline V gene lookup returns CDR1 SGHAT and CDR2 FQNNGV. This CDR3 is built from 15 residues. The CDR3 DNA follows: TGTGCCAGCAGCTTCCGGGACGGTACCTACAATGAGCAGTTCTTC. Its translation is CASSFRDGTYNEQFF. Combining the CDR3 with reference TRBV11-2 and TRBJ2-1 gives the whole variable domain EAGVAQSPRYKIIEKRQSVAFWCNPISGHATLYWYQQILGQGPKLLIQFQNNGVVDDSQLPKDRFSAERLKGVDSTLKIQPAKLEDSAVYLCASSFRDGTYNEQFFGPGTRLTVL.

V usage is TRBV3-1 (or the pseudogene TRBV3-2) and J usage is TRBJ1-4; tentatively, D is TRBD1 (6 bases). The CDR3 has 18 amino acids. Looked up from germline, CDR1 is LGHDT and CDR2 is YNNKEL (reference sequence). The germline V and J ends were trimmed by 0 bases and 4 bases, with 18 bases remaining between them. DNA of the CDR3: TGTGCCAGCAGCCAAGATCAACGGACAGCAACTATTAATGAAAAACTGTTTTTT. Its protein product is CASSQDQRTATINEKLFF.

The chain is built from TRBV5-1 and TRBJ2-1, with TRBD1 identical over 8 bases. Germline V gives CDR1 SGHRS, CDR2 YFSETQ. Trimming at V came to 4 bases and at J to 3 bases, leaving 6 bases not matched to a gene. There are 15 residues in the CDR3. CDR3 sequence (DNA): TGCGCCAGCAGCCAAATGACAGGGGACTACAATGAGCAGTTCTTC. Translation: CASSQMTGDYNEQFF. Looking up the rest from reference TRBV5-1 and TRBJ2-1 gives the full variable domain: KAGVTQTPRYLIKTRGQQVTLSCSPISGHRSVSWYQQTPGQGLQFLFEYFSETQRNKGNFPGRFSGRQFSNSRSEMNVSTLELGDSALYLCASSQMTGDYNEQFFGPGTRLTVL.

The V call is TRBV28, the J call TRBJ1-2; a weak D match, TRBD1 (6 bases). The CDR3 is 12 amino acids. Trimming stripped 5 bases from V and 5 bases from J, with 9 bases between. CDR1 is MDHEN and CDR2 is SYDVKM in the germline V gene. The CDR3 bases are TGTGCCAGCAGTGTCCAGGGGTATGGCTACACCTTC. It encodes CASSVQGYGYTF.

As to this clone: Being one base from a much bigger clone, this may be a read error. The chain carries TRBV7-9 and TRBJ2-5; the match to TRBD2 covers 7 bases. The length of the CDR3 is 14 residues. Germline V CDR1 and CDR2: SEHNR, FQNEAQ (reference sequence). The CDR3 nucleotides are TGTGCCAGCAGCTTAGCGGGGGGGATAGAGACCCGGTACTTC. Translated: CASSLAGGIETRYF.

The chain carries TRBV5-1 and TRBJ1-1, with 8 bases that match TRBD1. Germline CDR1 is SGHRS and CDR2 is YFSETQ. The CDR3 contains 14 residues. The trim removed 4 bases at V and 5 bases at J, leaving 7 bases unmatched. The CDR3 spells CASSIRGRGTEAFF. Written as DNA, the CDR3 is TGCGCCAGCAGCATCAGGGGGCGTGGGACTGAAGCTTTCTTT.

The rearrangement uses TRBV5-5 and TRBJ1-1; 8 nucleotides align to TRBD1. This CDR3 comprises 15 residues. With 3 bases clipped from V and 5 bases from J, the junction kept 9 bases outside the gene matches. Germline-derived CDR1 and CDR2 are SGHKS and YYEKEE (reference sequence). This CDR3 is CASSSWTGRGTEAFF. CDR3 DNA: TGTGCCAGCAGCTCCTGGACAGGGAGAGGGACTGAAGCTTTCTTT.

The V and J genes are TRBV7-9 and TRBJ2-1, with D possibly being TRBD1 or TRBD2 (6 bases each). The CDR3 runs to 13 residues. The germline V gene encodes CDR1 SEHNR and CDR2 FQNEAQ (reference sequence). V lost 5 bases and J lost 9, with 14 bases in between. The CDR3 DNA is TGTGCCAGCAGCCCGAAGGGGGGCTTTGAGCAGTTCTTC. This translates into CASSPKGGFEQFF.

The rearrangement uses TRBV6-6 and TRBJ1-6; possibly TRBD1 for D (6 bases). Germline values: CDR1 MNHNY, CDR2 SVGAGI (reference sequence). V lost 5 bases, J lost 12 bases, and 26 bases lay in between. This CDR3 has 17 amino acids. Here the CDR3 DNA reads TGTGCCAGCAGTCACAACTCCGGGGGCGCTACTTTGGGACCCCTCCACTTT. This gives the protein CASSHNSGGATLGPLHF.

J is TRBJ2-5 and V is TRBV18; D unresolved. V lost 0 bases and J lost 3, with 5 bases in between. Germline CDR1 and CDR2: KGHSH and LQKENI. The CDR3 is 13 residues long. CDR3 sequence reads: CASSPPSEETQYF. Here the CDR3 DNA reads TGTGCCAGCTCACCACCGTCGGAAGAGACCCAGTACTTC. The whole variable domain, remainder taken from reference TRBV18 and TRBJ2-5, is NAGVMQNPRHLVRRRGQEARLRCSPMKGHSHVYWYRQLPEEGLKFMVYLQKENIIDESGMPKERFSAEFPKEGPSILRIQQVVRGDSAAYFCASSPPSEETQYFGPGTRLLVL.

The chain recombines TRBV30 with TRBJ1-6, with D perhaps TRBD1 (5 bases). V was clipped by 0 bases and J by 5 bases, with 8 bases between them. The CDR3 spans 14 residues. Germline V gene lookup returns CDR1 GTSNPN and CDR2 SVGIG (reference sequence). The CDR3 region has the DNA TGTGCCTGGAGTGTACAGGATCATAATTCACCCCTCCACTTT. The encoded protein is CAWSVQDHNSPLHF.

The chain employs TRBV7-2 and TRBJ2-5, with 9 bases fitting TRBD2. This CDR3 contains 15 residues. The junction had 11 bases not matched to a gene; V was cut back by 7 bases and J by 5 bases. Germline CDR1 reads SGHTA; CDR2 reads FQGNSA. The CDR3 reads CASNPRLAGTETQYF. CDR3 coding DNA: TGTGCCAGCAACCCTCGGCTAGCGGGGACGGAGACCCAGTACTTC.

The chain links TRBV5-4 to TRBJ2-7, with D possibly TRBD2 on 5 matching bases. The V and J ends lost 0 bases and 6 bases respectively, with 10 bases between them. CDR3 length: 13 residues. Germline V CDR1 and CDR2: SGHNT, YYREEE (reference sequence). This chain's CDR3 is CASSLDSRGEQYF. CDR3 bases: TGTGCCAGCAGCTTGGACTCACGGGGCGAGCAGTACTTC.